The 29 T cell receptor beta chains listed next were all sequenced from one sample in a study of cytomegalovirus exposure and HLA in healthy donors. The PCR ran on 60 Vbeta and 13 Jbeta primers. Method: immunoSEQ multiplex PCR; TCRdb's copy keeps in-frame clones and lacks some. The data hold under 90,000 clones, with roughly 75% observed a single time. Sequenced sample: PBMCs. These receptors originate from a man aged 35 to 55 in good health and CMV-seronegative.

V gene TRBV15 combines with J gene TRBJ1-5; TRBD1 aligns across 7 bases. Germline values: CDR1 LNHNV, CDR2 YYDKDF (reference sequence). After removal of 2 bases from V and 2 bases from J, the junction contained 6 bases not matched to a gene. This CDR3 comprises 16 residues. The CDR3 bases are TGTGCCACCAGCAGACCGACAGGGACGGGCAATCAGCCCCAGCATTTT. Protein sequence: CATSRPTGTGNQPQHF. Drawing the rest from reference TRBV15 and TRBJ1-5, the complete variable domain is DAMVIQNPRYQVTQFGKPVTLSCSQTLNHNVMYWYQQKSSQAPKLLFHYYDKDFNNEADTPDNFQSRRPNTSFCFLDIRSPGLGDTAMYLCATSRPTGTGNQPQHFGDGTRLSIL.

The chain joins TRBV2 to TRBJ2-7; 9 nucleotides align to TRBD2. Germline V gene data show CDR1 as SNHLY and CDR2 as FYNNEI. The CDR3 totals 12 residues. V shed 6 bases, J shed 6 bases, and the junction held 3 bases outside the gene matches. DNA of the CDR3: TGTGCCAGCAGGGGACTAGCTGGCGAGCAGTACTTC. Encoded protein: CASRGLAGEQYF. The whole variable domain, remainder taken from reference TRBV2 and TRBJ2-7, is EPEVTQTPSHQVTQMGQEVILRCVPISNHLYFYWYRQILGQKVEFLVSFYNNEISEKSEIFDDQFSVERPDGSNFTLKIRSTKLEDSAMYFCASRGLAGEQYFGPGTRLTVT.

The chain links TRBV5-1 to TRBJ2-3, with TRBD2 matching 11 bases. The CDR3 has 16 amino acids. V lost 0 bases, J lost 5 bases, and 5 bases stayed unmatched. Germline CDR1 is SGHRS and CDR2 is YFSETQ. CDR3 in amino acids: CASSLALAGGIDTQYF. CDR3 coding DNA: TGCGCCAGCAGCTTGGCCCTAGCGGGAGGAATAGATACGCAGTATTTT. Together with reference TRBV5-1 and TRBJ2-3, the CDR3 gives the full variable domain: KAGVTQTPRYLIKTRGQQVTLSCSPISGHRSVSWYQQTPGQGLQFLFEYFSETQRNKGNFPGRFSGRQFSNSRSEMNVSTLELGDSALYLCASSLALAGGIDTQYFGPGTRLTVL.

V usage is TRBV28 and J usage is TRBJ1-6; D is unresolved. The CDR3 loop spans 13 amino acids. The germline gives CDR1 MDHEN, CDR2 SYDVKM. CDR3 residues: CFTASSYNSPLHF. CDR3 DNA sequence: TGTTTTACAGCCAGCTCCTATAATTCACCCCTCCACTTT.

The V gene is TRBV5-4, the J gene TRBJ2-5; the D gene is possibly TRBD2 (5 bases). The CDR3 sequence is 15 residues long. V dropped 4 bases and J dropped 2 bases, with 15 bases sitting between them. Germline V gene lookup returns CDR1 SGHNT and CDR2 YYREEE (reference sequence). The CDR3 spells CASSNPSLGQETQYF. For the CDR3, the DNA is TGTGCCAGCAGCAATCCTAGCCTCGGGCAAGAGACCCAGTACTTC.

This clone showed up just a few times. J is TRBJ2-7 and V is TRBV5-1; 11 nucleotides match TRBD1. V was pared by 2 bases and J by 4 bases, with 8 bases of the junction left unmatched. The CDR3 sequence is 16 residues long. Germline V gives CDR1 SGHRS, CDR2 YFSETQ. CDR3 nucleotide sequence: TGCGCCAGCAGCTTCCACCCGGACAGGGGGCGGTACGAGCAGTACTTC. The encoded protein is CASSFHPDRGRYEQYF.

This chain's CDR3 is CASCPGTDNSPLHF. CDR3 bases: TGTGCCAGTTGCCCCGGGACAGATAATTCACCCCTCCACTTT. The chain is built from TRBV7-9 and TRBJ1-6, with TRBD1 matching over 7 bases. Per the germline V gene, CDR1 is SEHNR and CDR2 is FQNEAQ (reference sequence). The CDR3 spans 14 residues. The V and J ends lost 9 bases and 5 bases, in that order; junction bases with no gene match: 7. Full variable domain (outside the CDR3, taken from reference TRBV7-9 and TRBJ1-6): DTGVSQNPRHKITKRGQNVTFRCDPISEHNRLYWYRQTLGQGPEFLTYFQNEAQLEKSRLLSDRFSAERPKGSFSTLEIQRTEQGDSAMYLCASCPGTDNSPLHFGNGTRLTVT.

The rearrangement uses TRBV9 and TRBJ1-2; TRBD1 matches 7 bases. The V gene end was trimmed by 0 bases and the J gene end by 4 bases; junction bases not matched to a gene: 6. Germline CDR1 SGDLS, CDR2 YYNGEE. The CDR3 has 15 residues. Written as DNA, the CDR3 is TGTGCCAGCAGCGTAGGCCAGGGGGGAAGCTATGGCTACACCTTC. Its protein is CASSVGQGGSYGYTF.

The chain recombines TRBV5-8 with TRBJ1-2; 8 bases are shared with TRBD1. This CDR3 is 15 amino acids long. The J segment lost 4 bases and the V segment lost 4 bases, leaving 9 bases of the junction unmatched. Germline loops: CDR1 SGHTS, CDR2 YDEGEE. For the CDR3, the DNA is TGTGCCAGCAGCCCCGGGACAGGAGGCCTCTATGGCTACACCTTC. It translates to CASSPGTGGLYGYTF.

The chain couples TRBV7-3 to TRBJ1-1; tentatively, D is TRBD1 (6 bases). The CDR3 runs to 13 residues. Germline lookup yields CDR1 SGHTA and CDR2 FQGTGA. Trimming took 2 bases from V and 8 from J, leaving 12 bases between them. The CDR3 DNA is TGTGCCAGCAGCTTAGACGGGGGGCGGGAAGCTTTCTTT. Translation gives CASSLDGGREAFF.

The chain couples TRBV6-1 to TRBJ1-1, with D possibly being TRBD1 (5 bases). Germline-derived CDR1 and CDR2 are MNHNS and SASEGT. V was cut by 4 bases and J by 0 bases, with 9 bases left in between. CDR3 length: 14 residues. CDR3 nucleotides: TGTGCCAGCAGTGCGACAGTCATGAACACTGAAGCTTTCTTT. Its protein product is CASSATVMNTEAFF.

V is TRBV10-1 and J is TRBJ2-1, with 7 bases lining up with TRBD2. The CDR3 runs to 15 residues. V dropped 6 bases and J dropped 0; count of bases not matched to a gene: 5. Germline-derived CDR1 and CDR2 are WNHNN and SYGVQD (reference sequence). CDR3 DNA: TGCGCCAGCAGCGGGGGGAAGAGCTCCTACAATGAGCAGTTCTTC. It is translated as CASSGGKSSYNEQFF.

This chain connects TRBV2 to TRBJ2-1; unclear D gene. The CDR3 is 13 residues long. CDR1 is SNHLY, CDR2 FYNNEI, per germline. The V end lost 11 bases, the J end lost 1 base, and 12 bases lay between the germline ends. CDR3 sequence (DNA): TGTGCCGCCACGGGTGCGTCCTACAATGAGCAGTTCTTC. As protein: CAATGASYNEQFF.

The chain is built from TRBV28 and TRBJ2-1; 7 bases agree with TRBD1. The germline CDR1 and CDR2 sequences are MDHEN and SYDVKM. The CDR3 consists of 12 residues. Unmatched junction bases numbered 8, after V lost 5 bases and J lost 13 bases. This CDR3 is CASSLGRQGQFF. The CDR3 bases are TGTGCCAGCAGTCTCGGCCGACAGGGTCAGTTCTTC.

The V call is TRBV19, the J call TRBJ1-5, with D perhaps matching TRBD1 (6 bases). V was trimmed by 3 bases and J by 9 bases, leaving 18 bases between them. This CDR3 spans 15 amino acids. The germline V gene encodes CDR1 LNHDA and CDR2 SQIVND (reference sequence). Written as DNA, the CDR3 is TGTGCCAGTAGTATGGGTTCAGGGGCCAGGGGGCCCCAGCATTTT. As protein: CASSMGSGARGPQHF.

This CDR3 is CASSAGQGGNTEAFF. CDR3 DNA sequence: TGTGCCAGCAGCGCGGGACAGGGAGGGAACACTGAAGCTTTCTTT. V usage is TRBV7-3 and J usage is TRBJ1-1; 9 bases map to TRBD1. The V gene's germline CDR1 is SGHTA and CDR2 FQGTGA. CDR3 length equals 15 residues. Trimming took 5 bases from V and 1 from J; bases not matched to a gene: 5. Complete variable domain (other parts from reference TRBV7-3 and TRBJ1-1): GAGVSQTPSNKVTEKGKYVELRCDPISGHTALYWYRQSLGQGPEFLIYFQGTGAADDSGLPNDRFFAVRPEGSVSTLKIQRTERGDSAVYLCASSAGQGGNTEAFFGQGTRLTVV.

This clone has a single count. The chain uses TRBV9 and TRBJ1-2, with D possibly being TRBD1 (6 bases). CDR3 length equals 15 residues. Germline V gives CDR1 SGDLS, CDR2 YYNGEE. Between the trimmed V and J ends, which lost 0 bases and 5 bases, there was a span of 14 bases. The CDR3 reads CASSVGKGQRYGYTF. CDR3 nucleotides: TGTGCCAGCAGCGTAGGTAAAGGACAGCGGTATGGCTACACCTTC.

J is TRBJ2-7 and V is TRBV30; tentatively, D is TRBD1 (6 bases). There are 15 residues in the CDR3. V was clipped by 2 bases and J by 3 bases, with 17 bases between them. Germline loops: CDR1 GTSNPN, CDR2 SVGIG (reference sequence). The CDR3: CAWSRTGTPSYEQYF. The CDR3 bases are TGTGCCTGGAGTAGAACTGGGACACCTAGCTACGAGCAGTACTTC.

The CDR3 DNA reads as TGTGCCAGCAGCCTCAATGAAACAGGATCCCCTCAGCCCCAGCATTTT. Protein: CASSLNETGSPQPQHF. The V and J genes are TRBV6-4 and TRBJ1-5; D might be TRBD1 (5 bases). Trimming pared 6 bases from V and 6 bases from J, leaving 21 bases between. The CDR3 contains 16 residues. The germline CDR1 and CDR2 sequences are MRHNA and SNTAGT.

The CDR3 coding sequence is TGTGCCAGCAATCAGGGGAGCGGGAGATCCTACAATGAGCAGTTCTTC. Translated: CASNQGSGRSYNEQFF. The chain combines TRBV9 with TRBJ2-1; 8 bases map to TRBD2. CDR1 and CDR2 (germline): SGDLS, YYNGEE. J gave up 1 base and V 6 bases, and 9 bases lay outside the gene matches. CDR3 length: 16 amino acids.

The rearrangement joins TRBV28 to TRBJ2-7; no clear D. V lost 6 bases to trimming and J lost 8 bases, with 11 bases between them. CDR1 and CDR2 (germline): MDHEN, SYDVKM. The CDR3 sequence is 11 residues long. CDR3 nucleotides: TGTGCCAGCAGCCTGGAGTATCAGCAGTACTTC. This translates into CASSLEYQQYF.

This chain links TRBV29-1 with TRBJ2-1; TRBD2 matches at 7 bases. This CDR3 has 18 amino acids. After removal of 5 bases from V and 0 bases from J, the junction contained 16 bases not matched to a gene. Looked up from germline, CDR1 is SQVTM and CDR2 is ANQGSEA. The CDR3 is CSVLGLADSTSSYNEQFF. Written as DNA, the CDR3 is TGCAGCGTTCTAGGGCTAGCGGACTCTACAAGCTCCTACAATGAGCAGTTCTTC.

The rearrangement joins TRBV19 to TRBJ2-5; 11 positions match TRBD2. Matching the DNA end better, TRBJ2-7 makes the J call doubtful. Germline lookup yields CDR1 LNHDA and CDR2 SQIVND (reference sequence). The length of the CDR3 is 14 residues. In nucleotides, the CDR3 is TGTGCCAGTAGTATACTAGCGGGAGGCTACGAGCAGTACTTC. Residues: CASSILAGGYEQYF.

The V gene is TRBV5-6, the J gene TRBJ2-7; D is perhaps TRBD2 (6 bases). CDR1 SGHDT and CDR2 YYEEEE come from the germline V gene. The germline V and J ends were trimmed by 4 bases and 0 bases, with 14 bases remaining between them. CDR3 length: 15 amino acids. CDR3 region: CASSNRRTISYEQYF. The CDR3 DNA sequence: TGTGCCAGCAGCAATCGACGGACTATCTCCTACGAGCAGTACTTC.

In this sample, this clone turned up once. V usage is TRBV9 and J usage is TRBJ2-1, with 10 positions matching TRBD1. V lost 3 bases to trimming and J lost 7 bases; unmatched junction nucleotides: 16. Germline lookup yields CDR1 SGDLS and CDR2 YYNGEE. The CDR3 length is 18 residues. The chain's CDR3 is CASSARLSGQGELNEQFF. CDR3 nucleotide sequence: TGTGCCAGCAGCGCACGACTAAGTGGACAGGGGGAATTAAATGAGCAGTTCTTC.

The CDR3 region is CASSLSLSGNTIYF. As DNA, the CDR3 is TGTGCCAGCAGCTTATCCCTCTCTGGAAACACCATATATTTT. This rearrangement joins TRBV7-8 to TRBJ1-3; D is unclear. This CDR3 region has 14 residues. Germline CDR1 is SGHVS and CDR2 is FQNEAQ. V lost 2 bases, J lost 0 bases, and 5 bases lay in between.

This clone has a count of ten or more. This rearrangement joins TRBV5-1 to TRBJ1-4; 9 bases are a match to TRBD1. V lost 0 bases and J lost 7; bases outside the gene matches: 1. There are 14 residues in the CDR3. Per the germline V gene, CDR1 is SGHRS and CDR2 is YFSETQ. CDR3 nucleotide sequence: TGCGCCAGCAGCTTGGGGACAGGGGTTGAAAAACTGTTTTTT. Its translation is CASSLGTGVEKLFF.

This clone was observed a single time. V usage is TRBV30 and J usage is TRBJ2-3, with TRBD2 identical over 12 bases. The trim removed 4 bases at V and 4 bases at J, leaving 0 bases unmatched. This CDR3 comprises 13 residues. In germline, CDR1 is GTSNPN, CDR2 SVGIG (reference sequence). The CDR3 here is CAWTSGRADTQYF. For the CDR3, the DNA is TGTGCCTGGACTAGCGGGAGGGCAGATACGCAGTATTTT.

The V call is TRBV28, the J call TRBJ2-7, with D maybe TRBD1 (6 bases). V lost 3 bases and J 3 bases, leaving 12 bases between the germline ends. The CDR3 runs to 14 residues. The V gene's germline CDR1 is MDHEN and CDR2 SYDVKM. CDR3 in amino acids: CASSFGQYVYEQYF. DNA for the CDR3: TGTGCCAGCAGTTTCGGACAGTACGTCTACGAGCAGTACTTC.